Following are 22 T cell receptor beta chains from one sample sequenced in a study of blood T cell repertoires in COVID-19. Profiling relied on immunoSEQ multiplex PCR, and the TCRdb table lists in-frame clones only, not all of them. Among tens of thousands of clones, around 80% were seen once, and the ten largest hold less than 9%. Sequencing was performed on peripheral blood. The receptors here all came from a man aged 50 to 60 with active or convalescent COVID-19.

This rearrangement joins TRBV11-2 to TRBJ1-3; no firm D call. The CDR3 sequence is 12 residues long. CDR1 and CDR2 from the germline V gene are SGHAT and FQNNGV. Trimming took 0 bases from V and 6 from J, leaving 3 bases between them. CDR3 in amino acids: CASSLDSNTIYF. The DNA for the CDR3 is TGTGCCAGCAGCTTAGACTCAAACACCATATATTTT. Supplemented by reference TRBV11-2 and TRBJ1-3, the full variable domain reads EAGVAQSPRYKIIEKRQSVAFWCNPISGHATLYWYQQILGQGPKLLIQFQNNGVVDDSQLPKDRFSAERLKGVDSTLKIQPAKLEDSAVYLCASSLDSNTIYFGEGSWLTVV.

For the CDR3, the DNA is TGTGCCTGGGGTGGGACAGGGATAGTTGGCTACACCTTC. This gives the protein CAWGGTGIVGYTF. The chain links TRBV30 to TRBJ1-2; 9 positions agree with TRBD1. The germline gives CDR1 GTSNPN, CDR2 SVGIG (reference sequence). The V gene end was trimmed by 5 bases and the J gene end by 7 bases; junction bases not matched to a gene: 8. The CDR3 covers 13 residues.

The chain employs TRBV5-1 and TRBJ2-3, with 9 nucleotides matching TRBD2. Germline V CDR1 and CDR2: SGHRS, YFSETQ. Unmatched junction bases numbered 3, after V lost 1 base and J lost 0 bases. The CDR3 contains 16 residues. The CDR3 is CASSLNLAGSTDTQYF. Here the CDR3 DNA reads TGCGCCAGCAGCTTGAACCTAGCGGGGAGCACAGATACGCAGTATTTT.

The CDR3 protein is CASSSGGETNEKLFF. The CDR3 region has the DNA TGTGCCAGCAGCTCCGGAGGGGAAACTAATGAAAAACTGTTTTTT. V gene TRBV5-4 combines with J gene TRBJ1-4; D is perhaps TRBD1 (5 bases). The CDR3 runs to 15 residues. V was shortened by 3 bases and J by 1 base, with 10 bases between the two germline ends. Per the germline V gene, CDR1 is SGHNT and CDR2 is YYREEE (reference sequence).

The V and J genes are TRBV10-2 and TRBJ2-3; D unclear. Germline-derived CDR1 and CDR2 are WSHSY and SAAADI. The CDR3 contains 12 residues. The V and J ends lost 5 bases and 4 bases respectively, with 7 bases between them. The chain's CDR3 is CASSRFADTQYF. The CDR3 coding sequence is TGCGCCAGCAGTCGTTTTGCAGATACGCAGTATTTT.

V is TRBV27 and J is TRBJ2-2; TRBD1 agrees at 8 bases. Trimming at V came to 0 bases and at J to 6 bases, leaving 9 bases not matched to a gene. The CDR3 spans 17 residues. Germline V gives CDR1 MNHEY, CDR2 SMNVEV (reference sequence). CDR3 residues: CASSLSRGAGGAGELFF. CDR3 in DNA: TGTGCCAGCAGTTTATCTAGGGGGGCAGGGGGCGCCGGGGAGCTGTTTTTT.

This chain connects TRBV20-1 to TRBJ1-2; D may be TRBD1 (6 bases). The V gene's germline CDR1 is DFQATT and CDR2 SNEGSKA (reference sequence). The length of the CDR3 is 11 residues. V was clipped by 3 bases and J by 6 bases, with 8 bases between them. The DNA for the CDR3 is TGCAGTGCTAGCTCAGGGGATGGCTACACCTTC. It yields the protein CSASSGDGYTF.

This CDR3 is CASSLGPTASYNEQFF. In DNA, the CDR3 is TGTGCCAGCAGCTTAGGCCCGACAGCCTCCTACAATGAGCAGTTCTTC. The chain is built from TRBV7-9 and TRBJ2-1; TRBD1 is a possible D gene (5 bases). This CDR3 has 16 amino acids. In germline, CDR1 is SEHNR, CDR2 FQNEAQ (reference sequence). V was shortened by 1 base and J by 0 bases, with 10 bases between the two germline ends.

The chain recombines TRBV5-4 with TRBJ2-7; possibly TRBD1 for D (6 bases). V dropped 4 bases and J dropped 2 bases, with 10 bases sitting between them. The germline V gene encodes CDR1 SGHNT and CDR2 YYREEE (reference sequence). The length of the CDR3 is 13 residues. CDR3 protein: CASSGRDTYEQYF. In nucleotides, the CDR3 is TGTGCCAGCAGCGGACGGGACACCTACGAGCAGTACTTC. Full variable domain (remainder filled in from reference TRBV5-4 and TRBJ2-7): ETGVTQSPTHLIKTRGQQVTLRCSSQSGHNTVSWYQQALGQGPQFIFQYYREEENGRGNFPPRFSGLQFPNYSSELNVNALELDDSALYLCASSGRDTYEQYFGPGTRLTVT.

The chain couples TRBV7-2 to TRBJ2-6, with 8 bases that match TRBD1. The CDR3 runs 12 residues. CDR1 SGHTA and CDR2 FQGNSA come from the germline V gene. J was trimmed by 18 bases and V by 1 base; bases with no gene match: 5. The CDR3 bases are TGTGCCAGCAGCTTAGAGACAGGGGCTAGGACTTTC. Amino acids: CASSLETGARTF.

This clone has a single count. J is TRBJ1-5 and V is TRBV12-3 or TRBV12-4, with 9 nucleotides matching TRBD1. There are 13 residues in the CDR3. The trim removed 8 bases at V and 7 bases at J, leaving 6 bases unmatched. In nucleotides, the CDR3 is TGTGCCAGCTGCCGGGACAGGGTGCAGCCCCAGCATTTT. Encoded protein: CASCRDRVQPQHF.

The chain couples TRBV5-1 to TRBJ2-1; D perhaps matches TRBD1 (6 bases). CDR1 and CDR2 (germline): SGHRS, YFSETQ. This CDR3 is built from 15 residues. V dropped 0 bases and J dropped 1 base, with 8 bases sitting between them. The CDR3 DNA is TGCGCCAGCAGCTTGGCCGGACAGTCCTACAATGAGCAGTTCTTC. Encoded protein: CASSLAGQSYNEQFF.

J is TRBJ2-3 and V is TRBV5-4; 7 nucleotides line up with TRBD2. This CDR3 has 15 amino acids. The germline V gene encodes CDR1 SGHNT and CDR2 YYREEE (reference sequence). V lost 2 bases and J lost 0; bases outside the gene matches: 3. The CDR3, as DNA: TGTGCCAGCAGCTTTAAAGCGGGGAGCACAGATACGCAGTATTTT. Protein product: CASSFKAGSTDTQYF. The full variable domain, rest sourced from reference TRBV5-4 and TRBJ2-3, is ETGVTQSPTHLIKTRGQQVTLRCSSQSGHNTVSWYQQALGQGPQFIFQYYREEENGRGNFPPRFSGLQFPNYSSELNVNALELDDSALYLCASSFKAGSTDTQYFGPGTRLTVL.

This sequence joins TRBV2 and TRBJ1-2, with D perhaps matching TRBD1 (6 bases). CDR1 and CDR2 from the germline V gene are SNHLY and FYNNEI. Trimming removed 2 bases at V and 6 bases at J, with 10 bases between. The CDR3 runs to 13 residues. The CDR3 sequence: CASSEQGRDGYTF. Here the CDR3 DNA reads TGTGCCAGCAGTGAACAGGGGAGGGATGGCTACACCTTC.

The gene calls are TRBV5-1 and TRBJ2-2, with a tentative D call TRBD1 (6 bases). CDR3 length: 14 residues. CDR1 is SGHRS, CDR2 YFSETQ, per germline. Trimming cost V 4 bases and J 8 bases, with 15 bases left between them. CDR3 sequence reads: CASSPSGAGGELFF. The CDR3 DNA reads TGCGCCAGCAGCCCCTCAGGGGCCGGAGGGGAGCTGTTTTTT.

This sequence joins TRBV11-2 and TRBJ1-5; 10 nucleotides match TRBD1. Germline values: CDR1 SGHAT, CDR2 FQNNGV. After removal of 0 bases from V and 1 base from J, the junction contained 12 bases not matched to a gene. There are 20 residues in the CDR3. This chain's CDR3 is CASSLDFRDRGIWSNQPQHF. CDR3 bases: TGTGCCAGCAGCTTAGATTTTCGGGACAGGGGAATTTGGAGCAATCAGCCCCAGCATTTT.

The chain links TRBV10-1 to TRBJ2-1; no firm D call. Germline loops: CDR1 WNHNN, CDR2 SYGVQD (reference sequence). The CDR3 totals 15 residues. Trimming took 6 bases from V and 0 from J, leaving 12 bases between them. CDR3 in amino acids: CASSPTAFSYNEQFF. DNA for the CDR3: TGCGCCAGCAGCCCTACTGCGTTCTCCTACAATGAGCAGTTCTTC.

The rearrangement uses TRBV7-7 and TRBJ2-5, with TRBD1 matching over 12 bases. The length of the CDR3 is 16 residues. V shed 6 bases, J shed 5 bases, and the junction held 10 bases outside the gene matches. Per germline, CDR1 SSHAT and CDR2 FNYEAQ (reference sequence). DNA for the CDR3: TGTGCCAGCAGTTTACTAGCCGGGACAGGGGGCGAGACCCAGTACTTC. This gives the protein CASSLLAGTGGETQYF.

The chain uses TRBV5-1 and TRBJ2-1, with 7 bases that match TRBD1. This CDR3 is built from 13 residues. J was trimmed by 12 bases and V by 6 bases; bases with no gene match: 12. Germline CDR1 is SGHRS and CDR2 is YFSETQ. The CDR3 DNA reads as TGCGCCAGCATCCAAGACAGGGTCGGCAGGCAGTTCTTC. Translation gives CASIQDRVGRQFF.

V and J are TRBV6-5 and TRBJ1-3; D not certain. CDR3 length: 13 amino acids. The V and J ends lost 8 bases and 2 bases respectively, with 10 bases between them. CDR1 and CDR2 (germline): MNHEY, SVGAGI. The CDR3 loop is CASVPTTGNTIYF. The CDR3, as DNA: TGTGCCAGCGTCCCCACTACTGGAAACACCATATATTTT.

This clone was seen only once. The chain has TRBV10-1 and TRBJ2-2, with D unresolved. Germline CDR1 is WNHNN and CDR2 is SYGVQD (reference sequence). V gave up 3 bases and J gave up 5 bases, with 13 bases separating them. The CDR3 is 15 amino acids. The CDR3 spells CASSELAGSTGELFF. In DNA, the CDR3 is TGCGCCAGCAGTGAATTGGCAGGATCGACCGGGGAGCTGTTTTTT.

The chain employs TRBV23-1 and TRBJ1-3; 9 nucleotides line up with TRBD1. TRBV23-1 falls under the ORF class, with uncertain function. V gave up 0 bases and J gave up 0 bases; unmatched junction bases: 15. CDR3 size: 21 residues. CDR3: CASSQSRGQGLRLGSGNTIYF. CDR3 coding DNA: TGCGCCAGCAGTCAATCGAGGGGACAGGGTTTGAGGCTGGGCTCTGGAAACACCATATATTTT.